This section outlines one T cell receptor beta chain sequence together with its context. By its share of the sample, this clone is large (0.1 to 1%). Its antigen remains undetermined. No much larger clone is present one base from it, and per-base qualities are unavailable. The sample comes from a study of ipilimumab plus nivolumab after autologous stem cell transplantation (dated by TCRdb to the early 2020s). Regarding the study in general: Trial patients received a median of about 5 ipilimumab doses and roughly eight nivolumab doses. The intent-to-treat population of the trial was made up of thirty-five patients. High-risk transplant-naive patients and patients relapsing within 3 years of a first autologous transplant were included in the myeloma cohort. Patients undergoing autologous transplant for high-risk diffuse large B cell lymphoma, mature T cell lymphoma, or multiple myeloma were enrolled in the trial.

Checkpoint therapy was initiated 14 to 28 days after autologous transplant, and ipilimumab was administered at 1 mg/kg intravenously on day 1 of selected weeks. The nivolumab dose was 3 mg/kg intravenously, delivered on day 1 of weeks 1, 4, 7, 10, and every two weeks through week 26. This was a Phase Ib clinical trial that tested ipilimumab plus nivolumab, given as combined checkpoint inhibition, for consolidation following autologous stem cell transplantation. Receptor amplification or capture employed the immunoSEQ multiplex PCR assay. Here the immuneACCESS table is served through TCRdb, limited to in-frame sequences with V and J called. Missing clones are a known gap in these copies; in checked studies unresolved V genes cover under half, and the rest lacks a known reason. The sample table lists about 6,300 clones, 80% to 90% of them with a count of one. Approximately 5.4% of the sample comes from the top ten.

Summary of the overall study and its limitations: Per the authors, a biologic rationale for further study of the post-transplant checkpoint inhibition approach was offered by T cell receptor repertoire, regulatory T cell phenotype and gut microbiota profiles. Combined checkpoint inhibition appeared tolerable as post-transplant consolidation, according to the authors' conclusion.

CDR1 SEHNR and CDR2 FQNEAQ are derived from the germline V gene (reference sequence). V drops 2 bases and J drops 4 bases, leaving 4 bases in between. The cysteine opens and the phenylalanine closes a CDR3 of 12 amino acids. CDR3 DNA is the only sequence kept; it has 36 bases, read in frame from the first base. Sequencing was performed on PBMCs, taken in a trial of ipilimumab plus nivolumab as post-transplant consolidation. The chain couples TRBV7-9 to TRBJ2-3; there is no confident call for the D gene. This TCR derives from a female donor with multiple myeloma. The DNA is TGTGCCAGCAGCTTATCGCCAGATACGCAGTATTTT. This gives the protein CASSLSPDTQYF.